Below, one T cell receptor (beta chain) is given with its context. Its matching antigen is unknown. These data come from a study of cytotoxic CD8 clonotypes in ibrutinib-treated CLL. The CDR3 loop spans 16 amino acids. Germline V gives CDR1 SNHLY, CDR2 FYNNEI. V lost 6 bases to trimming and J lost 6 bases; unmatched junction nucleotides: 14. The targeted sequencing depth was 1 in 200,000 to 1 in 1 million T cells. The assay was immunoSEQ multiplex PCR, and TCRdb's table has in-frame clones only and misses some. There are about 140,000 clones in the sample; roughly 80% occur only once, and less than 30% lies in the top ten. Study results and limitations: Circulating CD8+ T-cell counts were tracked by baseline clonality, which exceeded that of age-matched healthy donors. Private clonotypes, not public ones, expanded at ibrutinib response.

The TCR comes from a human donor with chronic lymphocytic leukemia. The sample was PBMCs, taken after 12 months of ibrutinib treatment. The chain is built from TRBV2 and TRBJ1-5; 7 nucleotides line up with TRBD1. The CDR3, as DNA: TGTGCCAGCAGCCTAGAAAGAACAGGGGTCGGTCAGCCCCAGCATTTT. Its translation is CASSLERTGVGQPQHF.